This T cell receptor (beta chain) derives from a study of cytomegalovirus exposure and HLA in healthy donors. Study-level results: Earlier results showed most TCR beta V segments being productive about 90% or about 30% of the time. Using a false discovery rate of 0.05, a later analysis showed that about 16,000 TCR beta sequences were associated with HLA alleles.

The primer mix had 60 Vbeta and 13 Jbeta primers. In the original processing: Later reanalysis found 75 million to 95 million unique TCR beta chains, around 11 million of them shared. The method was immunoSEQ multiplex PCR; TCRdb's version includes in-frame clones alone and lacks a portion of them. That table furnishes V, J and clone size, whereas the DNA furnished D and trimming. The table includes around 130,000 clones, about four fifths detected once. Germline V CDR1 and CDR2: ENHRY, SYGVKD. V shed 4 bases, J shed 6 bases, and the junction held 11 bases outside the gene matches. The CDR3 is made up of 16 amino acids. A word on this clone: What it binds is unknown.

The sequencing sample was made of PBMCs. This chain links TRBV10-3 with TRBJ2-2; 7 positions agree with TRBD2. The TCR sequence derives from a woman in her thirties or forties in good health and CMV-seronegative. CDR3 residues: CAISGLAEGAPGELFF. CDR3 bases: TGTGCCATCAGTGGGCTAGCGGAAGGGGCTCCCGGGGAGCTGTTTTTT.